Sequencing of this T cell receptor beta chain was carried out in a study of CXCR3-negative and CXCR3-positive naive CD8 T cells. Whole-study results and caveats: TRBV-TRBJ usage was similar across naive CXCR3 subsets but distinct in memory cells. Naive subsets were similarly diverse, while memory CD8+ repertoires were much less diverse. More hydrophobic TRB CDR3s were found in CXCR3-positive naive cells than in CXCR3-negative naive cells.

Of note for this clonotype: The antigen is unknown.

Researchers prepared the TRB cDNA libraries using 5' RACE with UMI labels. TCRdb re-called the 5' RACE reads and catalogs CDR3 proteins one per entry, DNA excluded. This specimen shows around 140,000 distinct CDR3 sequences; the ten leading clones hold over 0.35%. The CDR3 has 13 amino acids. Germline CDR1 and CDR2: SGHNT and YYREEE (reference sequence). Sample: naive CXCR3+ CD8+ T cells from blood. Subset denoted: CD45RO-CCR7+CD27+CD95- naive CD8+ T cells expressing CXCR3 (TNR3+). J is TRBJ2-2 and V is TRBV5-4. This sequence was found in a human donor in good health. Some clones in this sample may be carry-over from other donors' samples. The chain's CDR3 is CASSPHHTGELFF.